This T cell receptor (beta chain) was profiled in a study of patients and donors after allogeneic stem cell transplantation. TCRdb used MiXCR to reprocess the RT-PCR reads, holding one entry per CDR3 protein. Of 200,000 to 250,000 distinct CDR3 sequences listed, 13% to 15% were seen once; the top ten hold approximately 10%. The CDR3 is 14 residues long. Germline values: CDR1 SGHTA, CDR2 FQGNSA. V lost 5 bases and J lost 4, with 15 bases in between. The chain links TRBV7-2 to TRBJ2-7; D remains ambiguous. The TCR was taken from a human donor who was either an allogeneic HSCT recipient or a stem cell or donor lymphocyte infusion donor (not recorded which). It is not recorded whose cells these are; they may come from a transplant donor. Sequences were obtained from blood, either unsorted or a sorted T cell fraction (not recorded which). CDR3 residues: CASSPGPYTYEQYF. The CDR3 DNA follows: TGTGCCAGCAGCCCCGGACCCTATACGTACGAGCAGTACTTC.